These 24 T cell receptor beta chains came from one sample sequenced in a study of shared clonotypes between healthy human individuals. Assay used: immunoSEQ multiplex PCR; TCRdb lists only in-frame clones, some missing. The table has fewer than 600,000 clones, approximately 80% seen once. Sequencing was performed on PBMCs. These receptors all come from a woman aged 40-49 years in good health. Some clones in this sample may be carry-over from other donors' samples.

This clone was observed a few times. The rearrangement uses TRBV6-1 and TRBJ2-1, with 7 nucleotides matching TRBD2. V was pared by 3 bases and J by 4 bases, with 6 bases of the junction left unmatched. There are 15 residues in the CDR3. Germline-derived CDR1 and CDR2 are MNHNS and SASEGT. Written as DNA, the CDR3 is TGTGCCAGCAGTGACCAGGAGGGAGGGTACAATGAGCAGTTCTTC. It codes for CASSDQEGGYNEQFF.

This clone was picked up a small number of times. The V call is TRBV7-9, the J call TRBJ2-1, with 7 nucleotides matching TRBD2. The CDR3 consists of 17 residues. Germline V gene data show CDR1 as SEHNR and CDR2 as FQNEAQ (reference sequence). V gave up 1 base and J gave up 6 bases; unmatched junction bases: 12. Here the CDR3 reads CASSLVLGGSRRNEQFF. As DNA, the CDR3 is TGTGCCAGCAGCTTAGTCCTTGGCGGGAGTAGGCGCAATGAGCAGTTCTTC.

The gene calls are TRBV28 and TRBJ1-4; 8 bases agree with TRBD1. The CDR3 consists of 15 residues. Per germline, CDR1 MDHEN and CDR2 SYDVKM. Germline trimming cut 5 bases from V and 5 bases from J; bases unmatched to any gene: 7. The CDR3 spells CASSELTGVNEKLFF. The CDR3 DNA sequence: TGTGCCAGCAGTGAACTGACAGGGGTAAATGAAAAACTGTTTTTT.

This clone was counted many times. CDR3 coding DNA: TGTGCCAGCACCTGGAACAGGGGTAATGAAAAACTGTTTTTT. Encoded protein: CASTWNRGNEKLFF. This chain links TRBV2 with TRBJ1-4, with TRBD1 identical over 7 bases. Germline CDR1 and CDR2: SNHLY and FYNNEI. The CDR3 covers 14 residues. V dropped 7 bases and J dropped 4; count of bases not matched to a gene: 6.

The V gene is TRBV7-9, the J gene TRBJ2-2, with 9 bases identical to TRBD1. CDR3 length: 17 residues. Germline CDR1 and CDR2: SEHNR and FQNEAQ (reference sequence). V was clipped by 2 bases and J by 3 bases; unmatched bases: 7. The CDR3: CASSLRLGQGHTGELFF. In DNA, the CDR3 is TGTGCCAGCAGCTTACGCCTGGGACAGGGCCACACCGGGGAGCTGTTTTTT.

This chain connects TRBV5-1 to TRBJ2-3; 11 bases map to TRBD2. From germline, CDR1 is SGHRS and CDR2 YFSETQ. CDR3 length: 19 residues. J gave up 6 bases and V 0 bases, and 15 bases lay outside the gene matches. CDR3 amino acids: CASSLDLAGGPLSGDTQYF. In DNA form, the CDR3 reads TGCGCCAGCAGCTTGGACCTAGCGGGAGGTCCCCTATCCGGCGATACGCAGTATTTT.

The chain employs TRBV2 and TRBJ2-7; 10 bases align to TRBD1. The CDR3 consists of 14 residues. From germline, CDR1 is SNHLY and CDR2 FYNNEI. With 7 bases clipped from V and 1 base from J, the junction kept 4 bases outside the gene matches. CDR3: CASTGQGGSYEQYF. The CDR3, as DNA: TGTGCCAGCACTGGACAGGGGGGATCCTACGAGCAGTACTTC.

CDR3 bases: TGTGCCACCCTGGATCGACAGTCTCCTCCCCGAACTAATGAAAAACTGTTTTTT. It is translated as CATLDRQSPPRTNEKLFF. This chain connects TRBV11-3 to TRBJ1-4; a weak D match, TRBD1 (5 bases). The V and J ends lost 10 bases and 1 base respectively, with 25 bases between them. The CDR3 runs 18 residues. Germline V gene sequence: CDR1 SGHNT, CDR2 YENEEA. Full variable domain (missing parts from reference TRBV11-3 and TRBJ1-4): EAGVVQSPRYKIIEKKQPVAFWCNPISGHNTLYWYLQNLGQGPELLIRYENEEAVDDSQLPKDRFSAERLKGVDSTLKIQPAELGDSAVYLCATLDRQSPPRTNEKLFFGSGTQLSVL.

The chain joins TRBV4-3 to TRBJ1-2; no definite D call. V dropped 1 base and J dropped 2 bases, with 8 bases sitting between them. Germline V lookup: CDR1 LGHNA, CDR2 YSLEER. This CDR3 region has 14 residues. CDR3 amino acids: CASSQGQSNYGYTF. In nucleotides, the CDR3 is TGCGCCAGCAGCCAAGGGCAGTCAAACTATGGCTACACCTTC.

As regards this clone: A far larger clone lies a single base away; this is likely a read error. The V call is TRBV5-4, the J call TRBJ2-7, with TRBD2 identical over 13 bases. Germline V lookup: CDR1 SGHNT, CDR2 YYREEE (reference sequence). CDR3 length: 15 amino acids. In DNA, the CDR3 is TGTGTCAGCAGCCAAGGGACTAGCGGGATGAAAGAGCAGTACTTC. It encodes CVSSQGTSGMKEQYF.

Turning to this clone: A read error is the likely source, as a far larger clone sits one nucleotide away. This CDR3 is also generated by other DNA sequences in the sample. Here the CDR3 DNA reads TGTGCCAGCAGGTATCAAGATACGCAGTACTTT. Amino acids: CASRYQDTQYF. This chain joins TRBV2 and TRBJ2-3; D uncertain. Germline CDR1 and CDR2: SNHLY and FYNNEI. This CDR3 has 11 amino acids.

This chain uses TRBV29-1 with TRBJ2-1, with a possible D match to TRBD2 (7 bases). Germline CDR1 is SQVTM and CDR2 is ANQGSEA. V was shortened by 8 bases and J by 5 bases, with 16 bases between the two germline ends. The CDR3 loop spans 13 amino acids. The CDR3 bases are TGCAGCCAAGGGAGGGGGGGCCACAATGAGCAGTTCTTC. This gives the protein CSQGRGGHNEQFF.

About this clone: A far bigger clonotype differs at one base, so this is likely a read error. In the same sample, other DNA sequences code for this CDR3. The rearrangement links TRBV6-5 to TRBJ1-5; D remains ambiguous. The CDR3 sequence is 15 residues long. V lost 5 bases to trimming and J lost 6 bases, with 17 bases between them. The germline V gene has CDR1 MNHEY and CDR2 SVGAGI. The CDR3, as DNA: TGTGCCAGCAGTCCACAGTGGGGTGGGAGTCAGCCCCAGCATTTT. As protein: CASSPQWGGSQPQHF.

The count of this clone is one. V usage is TRBV19 and J usage is TRBJ1-5; a weak D match, TRBD1 (5 bases). Germline V CDR1 and CDR2: LNHDA, SQIVND (reference sequence). V was cut by 1 base and J by 5 bases, with 9 bases left in between. There are 14 residues in the CDR3. CDR3 sequence: CASSIGGGHQPQHF. In DNA form, the CDR3 reads TGTGCCAGTAGTATAGGGGGGGGACATCAGCCCCAGCATTTT.

This chain links TRBV2 with TRBJ1-3; TRBD1 matches 9 bases. Germline V gene data show CDR1 as SNHLY and CDR2 as FYNNEI. The CDR3 covers 17 residues. V shed 3 bases and J 8 bases; nucleotides not matched to a gene: 14. For the CDR3, the DNA is TGTGCCAGCAGTGACACTAGTTTCCGGGACAGGGTACACACCATATATTTT. Translated: CASSDTSFRDRVHTIYF. Full variable domain (rest looked up from reference TRBV2 and TRBJ1-3): EPEVTQTPSHQVTQMGQEVILRCVPISNHLYFYWYRQILGQKVEFLVSFYNNEISEKSEIFDDQFSVERPDGSNFTLKIRSTKLEDSAMYFCASSDTSFRDRVHTIYFGEGSWLTVV.

Points on this clone: Other nucleotide sequences in the sample specify the same CDR3. This sequence joins TRBV9 and TRBJ2-5; perhaps TRBD1 as D (5 bases). V lost 0 bases and J lost 2, with 8 bases in between. The CDR3 runs to 14 residues. Germline assignment: CDR1 SGDLS and CDR2 YYNGEE. CDR3 coding DNA: TGTGCCAGCAGCGTAGGAGCAGGGCAAGAGACCCAGTACTTC. Translating gives CASSVGAGQETQYF.

This chain links TRBV28 with TRBJ2-1; D is unclear. The CDR3 is 14 amino acids. V dropped 6 bases and J dropped 3 bases, with 12 bases sitting between them. The germline V gene has CDR1 MDHEN and CDR2 SYDVKM. The CDR3 DNA follows: TGTGCCAGCAGCCCACACAGCTACTACAATGAGCAGTTCTTC. Amino acids: CASSPHSYYNEQFF.

This sequence joins TRBV10-3 and TRBJ1-5; 7 bases line up with TRBD1. There are 16 residues in the CDR3. Germline-derived CDR1 and CDR2 are ENHRY and SYGVKD. The junction had 7 bases not matched to a gene; V was cut back by 0 bases and J by 5 bases. The CDR3 DNA sequence: TGTGCCATCAGTGAGTCGGGACAGCTTCAATATCAGCCCCAGCATTTT. Protein sequence: CAISESGQLQYQPQHF.

This clone was seen a few times. The J gene is TRBJ2-5, the V gene TRBV5-6, with D unresolved. This CDR3 is built from 13 residues. Germline lookup yields CDR1 SGHDT and CDR2 YYEEEE. Deletions cut 6 bases from V and 5 bases from J, with 14 bases between. The CDR3 bases are TGTGCCAGCATCAGACAAGTCGGGGAGACCCAGTACTTC. Its translation is CASIRQVGETQYF. The variable domain in full, completed from reference TRBV5-6 and TRBJ2-5, reads DAGVTQSPTHLIKTRGQQVTLRCSPKSGHDTVSWYQQALGQGPQFIFQYYEEEERQRGNFPDRFSGHQFPNYSSELNVNALLLGDSALYLCASIRQVGETQYFGPGTRLLVL.

V is TRBV19 and J is TRBJ2-5; TRBD2 matches at 15 bases. Germline CDR1 and CDR2: LNHDA and SQIVND (reference sequence). V lost 5 bases and J lost 3; bases outside the gene matches: 7. This CDR3 has 17 amino acids. The CDR3 nucleotides are TGTGCCAGTAGTCCACGGACTAGCGGGAGGGGAAAAGAGACCCAGTACTTC. Amino acids: CASSPRTSGRGKETQYF.

The V call is TRBV6-5, the J call TRBJ2-7; either TRBD1 or TRBD2 may supply D (7 bases each). This CDR3 contains 14 residues. Per the germline V gene, CDR1 is MNHEY and CDR2 is SVGAGI. The V gene lost 4 bases and the J gene lost 3 bases, with 13 bases spanning the gap. The CDR3 is CASSSGGAFYEQYF. For the CDR3, the DNA is TGTGCCAGCAGTTCAGGGGGGGCTTTCTACGAGCAGTACTTC.

A single count supports this clone. The chain recombines TRBV11-2 with TRBJ2-7, with 11 nucleotides matching TRBD2. The CDR3 runs to 16 residues. Germline V lookup: CDR1 SGHAT, CDR2 FQNNGV. V was pared by 6 bases and J by 1 base, with 8 bases of the junction left unmatched. The CDR3 is CASRIAPSGRSYEQYF. CDR3 bases: TGTGCCAGCAGGATAGCGCCTAGCGGGAGGTCCTACGAGCAGTACTTC.

The chain links TRBV19 to TRBJ2-3, with a possible D match to TRBD2 (7 bases). Germline CDR1 and CDR2: LNHDA and SQIVND (reference sequence). V gave up 8 bases and J gave up 5 bases, with 14 bases separating them. This CDR3 spans 13 amino acids. This CDR3 is CASHQGGGDTQYF. For the CDR3, the DNA is TGTGCCAGTCACCAAGGGGGGGGAGATACGCAGTATTTT. Full variable domain (remainder filled in from reference TRBV19 and TRBJ2-3): DGGITQSPKYLFRKEGQNVTLSCEQNLNHDAMYWYRQDPGQGLRLIYYSQIVNDFQKGDIAEGYSVSREKKESFPLTVTSAQKNPTAFYLCASHQGGGDTQYFGPGTRLTVL.

This clone has only a few counts. The chain carries TRBV2 and TRBJ2-5, with no clear D. The assigned J gene may be wrong: the sequence end matches TRBJ2-7 better. CDR3 size: 12 residues. Germline lookup yields CDR1 SNHLY and CDR2 FYNNEI. CDR3 in amino acids: CATQAPSYEQYF. The CDR3 coding sequence is TGTGCCACCCAGGCACCTTCCTACGAGCAGTACTTC.